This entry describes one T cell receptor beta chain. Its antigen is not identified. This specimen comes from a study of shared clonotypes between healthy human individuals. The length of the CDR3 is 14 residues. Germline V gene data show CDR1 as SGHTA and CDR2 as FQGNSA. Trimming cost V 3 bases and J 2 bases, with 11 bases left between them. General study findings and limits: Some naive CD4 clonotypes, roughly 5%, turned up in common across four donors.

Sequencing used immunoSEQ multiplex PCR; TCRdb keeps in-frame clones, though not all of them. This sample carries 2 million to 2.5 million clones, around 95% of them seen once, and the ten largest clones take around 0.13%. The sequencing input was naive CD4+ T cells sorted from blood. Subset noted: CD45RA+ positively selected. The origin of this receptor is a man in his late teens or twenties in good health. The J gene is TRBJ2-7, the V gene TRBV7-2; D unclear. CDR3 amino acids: CASSLAYAAYEQYF. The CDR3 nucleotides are TGTGCCAGCAGCTTGGCCTATGCAGCCTACGAGCAGTACTTC.